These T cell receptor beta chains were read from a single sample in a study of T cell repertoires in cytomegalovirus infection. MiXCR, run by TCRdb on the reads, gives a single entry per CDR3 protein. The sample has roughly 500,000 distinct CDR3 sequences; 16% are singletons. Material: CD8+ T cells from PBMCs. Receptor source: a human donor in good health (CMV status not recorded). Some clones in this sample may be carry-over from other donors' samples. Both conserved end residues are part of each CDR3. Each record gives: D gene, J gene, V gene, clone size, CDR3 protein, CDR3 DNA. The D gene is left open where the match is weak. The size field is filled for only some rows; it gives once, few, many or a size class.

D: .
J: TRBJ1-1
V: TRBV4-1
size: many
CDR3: CASSQGVRDMLEAFF
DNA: TGCGCCAGCAGCCAAGGTGTACGGGACATGCTTGAAGCTTTCTTT

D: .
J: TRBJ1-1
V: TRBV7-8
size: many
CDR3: CASSPQGTEAFF
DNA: TGTGCCAGCAGCCCCCAAGGGACTGAAGCTTTCTTT

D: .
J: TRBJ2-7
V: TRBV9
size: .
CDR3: CASSPSGVLLYEQYF
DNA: TGTGCCAGCAGCCCCTCTGGCGTGCTCCTTTACGAGCAGTACTTC

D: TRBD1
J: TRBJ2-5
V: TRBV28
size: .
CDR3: CASSLGTGAEETQYF
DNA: TGTGCCAGCAGTTTGGGGACAGGTGCGGAAGAGACCCAGTACTTC

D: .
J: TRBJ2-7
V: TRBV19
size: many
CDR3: CASSIRPGVYEQYF
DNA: TGTGCCAGTAGTATAAGACCGGGGGTCTACGAGCAGTACTTC

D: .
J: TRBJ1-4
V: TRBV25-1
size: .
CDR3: CASSKGRERTYLEKLFF
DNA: TGTGCCAGCAGTAAGGGGAGGGAGCGGACTTATTTGGAGAAACTGTTTTTT

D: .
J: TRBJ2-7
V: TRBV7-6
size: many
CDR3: CASSSTRLYEQYF
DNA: TGTGCCAGCAGCTCAACTAGATTATACGAGCAGTACTTC

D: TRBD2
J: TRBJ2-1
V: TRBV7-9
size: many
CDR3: CASSSASGGAVNEQFF
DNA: TGTGCCAGCAGCTCTGCTAGCGGGGGGGCCGTAAATGAGCAGTTCTTC

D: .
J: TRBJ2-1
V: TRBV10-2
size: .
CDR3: CASRGASANEQFF
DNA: TGCGCCAGCAGAGGGGCTAGCGCCAATGAGCAGTTCTTC

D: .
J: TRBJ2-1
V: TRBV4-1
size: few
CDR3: CASSQDDGGGGSYNEQFF
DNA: TGCGCCAGCAGCCAAGATGATGGAGGGGGGGGCTCCTACAATGAGCAGTTCTTC

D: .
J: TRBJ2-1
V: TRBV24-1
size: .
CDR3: CATSDEQGRNEQFF
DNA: TGTGCCACCAGTGATGAACAGGGTCGGAATGAGCAGTTCTTC

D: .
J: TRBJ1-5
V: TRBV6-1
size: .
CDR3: CASSRRGKSDQPQHF
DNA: TGTGCCAGCAGTCGTAGAGGGAAATCAGATCAGCCCCAGCATTTT

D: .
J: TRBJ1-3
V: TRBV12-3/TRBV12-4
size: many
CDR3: CASGFNTIYF
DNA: TGTGCCTCAGGCTTCAACACCATATATTTT

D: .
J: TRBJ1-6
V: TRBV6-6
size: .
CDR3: CASSNGVYNSPLHF
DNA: TGTGCCAGCAGCAATGGGGTCTATAATTCACCCCTCCACTTT

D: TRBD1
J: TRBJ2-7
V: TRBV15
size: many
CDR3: CATEDRETYEQYF
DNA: TGTGCCACCGAGGACAGGGAGACCTACGAGCAGTACTTC

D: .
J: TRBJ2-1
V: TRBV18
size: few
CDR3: CASSPPRGDDEQFF
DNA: TGTGCCAGCTCACCACCGAGAGGGGACGATGAGCAGTTCTTC

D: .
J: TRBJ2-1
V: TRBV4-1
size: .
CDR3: CASSQGLLENEQFF
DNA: TGTGCCAGCAGCCAAGGACTCCTGGAGAATGAGCAGTTCTTC

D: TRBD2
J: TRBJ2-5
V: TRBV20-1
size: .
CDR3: CSARKSGGQETQYF
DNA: TGCAGTGCTAGAAAGAGCGGGGGTCAAGAGACCCAGTACTTC

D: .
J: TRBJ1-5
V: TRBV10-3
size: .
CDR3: CAISREVGGNQPQHF
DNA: TGTGCCATCAGTCGGGAGGTCGGAGGCAATCAGCCCCAGCATTTT

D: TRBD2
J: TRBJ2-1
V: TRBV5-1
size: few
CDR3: CASSLSGRGGDEQFF
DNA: TGCGCCAGCAGCTTGTCCGGGAGGGGGGGGGATGAGCAGTTCTTC

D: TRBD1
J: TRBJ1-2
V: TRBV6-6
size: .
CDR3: CASSYSLTGVDDYGYTF
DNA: TGTGCCAGCAGTTACTCCCTGACAGGGGTGGATGACTATGGCTACACCTTC

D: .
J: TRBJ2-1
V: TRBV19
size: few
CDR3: CASSRATYNEQFF
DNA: TGTGCCAGTAGTAGGGCAACTTACAATGAGCAGTTCTTC

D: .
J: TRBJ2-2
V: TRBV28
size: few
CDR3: CASIPLGLANTGELFF
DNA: TGTGCCAGCATCCCTCTGGGCCTAGCCAACACCGGGGAGCTGTTTTTT

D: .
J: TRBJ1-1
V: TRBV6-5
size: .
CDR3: CASSYSDRHTEAFF
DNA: TGTGCCAGCAGTTACTCTGACAGGCACACTGAAGCTTTCTTT

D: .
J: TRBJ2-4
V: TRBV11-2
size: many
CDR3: CASSLKYPPAVNIQYF
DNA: TGTGCCAGCAGCCTTAAATACCCCCCGGCAGTAAACATTCAGTACTTC

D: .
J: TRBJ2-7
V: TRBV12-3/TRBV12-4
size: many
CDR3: CASSKGYEQYF
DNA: TGTGCCAGCAGTAAGGGCTACGAGCAGTACTTC

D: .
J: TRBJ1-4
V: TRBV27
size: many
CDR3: CASRPTARDGFGSTNEKLFF
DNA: TGTGCCAGCAGACCCACGGCCAGGGATGGATTTGGTTCAACTAATGAAAAACTGTTTTTT